The rows below give T cell receptor beta chains drawn from one sample of a study of cytomegalovirus exposure and HLA in healthy donors. Libraries were prepared by immunoSEQ multiplex PCR; TCRdb keeps only in-frame clonotypes and omits some of them. Counted here are under 200,000 clones, under 80% occurring once; the ten biggest clones make up 3.1%. The specimen sequenced was PBMCs. All receptors come from a female donor in good health and CMV-seronegative. Both conserved end residues are part of each CDR3. The D gene is left open where the match is weak. Not every row has a clone size; where given, it reads once, few, many or a size class.

d_call	clone_size	v_call	j_call	cdr3_aa	cdr3_nt
TRBD1	few	TRBV28	TRBJ1-1	CASSLPGQGAGEAFF	TGTGCCAGCAGTTTGCCGGGACAGGGGGCTGGGGAAGCTTTCTTT
TRBD1	.	TRBV5-8	TRBJ2-2	CASSLHRGETGELFF	TGTGCCAGCAGCTTGCACAGGGGTGAGACCGGGGAGCTGTTTTTT
.	.	TRBV28	TRBJ1-4	CASSPGGSTNEKLFF	TGTGCCAGCAGCCCAGGAGGGTCAACTAATGAAAAACTGTTTTTT
.	.	TRBV5-4	TRBJ1-2	CASSPGGAAYGYTF	TGTGCCAGCAGCCCAGGAGGGGCCGCCTATGGCTACACCTTC
TRBD2	.	TRBV5-1	TRBJ2-7	CASSWEAGATYEQYF	TGCGCCAGCAGCTGGGAGGCGGGAGCAACCTACGAGCAGTACTTC
TRBD2	.	TRBV7-9	TRBJ2-7	CASSSPPGLVTYEQYF	TGTGCCAGCAGCTCCCCTCCGGGACTAGTAACGTACGAGCAGTACTTC
TRBD1	.	TRBV11-2	TRBJ1-2	CASSSYDRGPDGYTF	TGTGCCAGCAGCTCTTACGACAGGGGGCCAGATGGCTACACCTTC
.	.	TRBV11-3	TRBJ2-2	CASSRGPLDGELFF	TGTGCCAGCAGTCGGGGTCCGCTAGATGGAGAGCTGTTTTTT
.	few	TRBV18	TRBJ1-2	CASSPLTGGYTF	TGTGCCAGCTCACCATTAACCGGGGGCTACACCTTC
.	.	TRBV19	TRBJ1-1	CASSIRVKGTEAFF	TGTGCCAGTAGTATCAGGGTTAAGGGCACTGAAGCTTTCTTT
TRBD1	.	TRBV19	TRBJ2-7	CASKGQGRSEQYF	TGTGCCAGTAAGGGACAGGGTAGGAGCGAGCAGTACTTC
.	.	TRBV9	TRBJ2-3	CASSAGGGTSPDTQYF	TGTGCCAGCAGCGCGGGGGGAGGGACATCCCCAGATACGCAGTATTTT
TRBD2	.	TRBV19	TRBJ2-3	CASWSGGLGDTQYF	TGTGCCAGTTGGAGCGGGGGCCTAGGGGATACGCAGTATTTT
TRBD2	.	TRBV9	TRBJ2-5	CASSPRGTSGASGETQYF	TGTGCCAGCAGCCCCAGGGGGACTAGCGGGGCCTCAGGGGAGACCCAGTACTTC
TRBD1	.	TRBV13	TRBJ1-1	CASSQGVEAFF	TGTGCCAGCAGTCAGGGGGTTGAAGCTTTCTTT
.	.	TRBV7-9	TRBJ2-7	CSSSQDYYEQYF	TGTTCCAGCAGTCAGGACTATTACGAGCAGTACTTC
.	.	TRBV11-3	TRBJ2-3	CASSLGRGNTQYF	TGTGCCAGCAGCTTAGGTCGGGGGAATACGCAGTATTTT
TRBD1	.	TRBV19	TRBJ1-2	CASSIDTGASGYTF	TGTGCCAGTAGTATAGATACAGGGGCTTCTGGCTACACCTTC
.	.	TRBV2	TRBJ1-1	CASSEQGPEAFF	TGTGCCAGCAGTGAACAGGGGCCTGAAGCTTTCTTT
TRBD2	few	TRBV7-9	TRBJ2-5	CASSSGTSGGAWQETQYF	TGTGCCAGCAGCTCAGGGACTAGCGGGGGGGCCTGGCAAGAGACCCAGTACTTC
TRBD2	.	TRBV7-7	TRBJ2-3	CASSPSGRPSGDTQYF	TGTGCTAGCAGCCCTAGCGGGAGGCCCTCTGGAGATACGCAGTATTTT
TRBD1	.	TRBV6-5	TRBJ1-1	CASSPAGGVTAFF	TGTGCCAGCAGTCCCGCAGGGGGAGTTACGGCTTTCTTT